What follows are 4 T cell receptor beta chains derived from one specimen sequenced in a study of breast tumors, draining lymph nodes, adjacent tissues. TCRdb fed the multiplex PCR reads into MiXCR, producing one record per CDR3 protein. The sample lists just under 65,000 distinct CDR3 sequences, approximately 54% occurring once. Sequencing used breast tumor tissue. The receptor source for this set is a female donor with breast cancer. Some clones in this sample may be carry-over from other donors' samples.

This clonotype was counted many times. The V call is TRBV12-3 or TRBV12-4, the J call TRBJ2-7; perhaps TRBD1 as D (6 bases). The ends were cut back, 8 bases at V and 2 bases at J, with 13 bases in the middle. CDR3 size: 13 residues. This CDR3 reads CASCDRTTYEQYF. CDR3 in DNA: TGTGCCAGCTGCGACAGGACCACCTACGAGCAGTACTTC.

In its sample, this clonotype ranks as medium-sized (0.01 to 0.1%). In DNA, the CDR3 is TGTGCCTGGAGAGGACAGCCGCGGGATTCACCCCTCCACTTT. Encoded protein: CAWRGQPRDSPLHF. The chain employs TRBV30 and TRBJ1-6; TRBD1 is a possible D gene (6 bases). With 3 bases removed from V and 8 bases from J, the gap between germline ends came to 14 bases. The CDR3 loop spans 14 amino acids. Germline V gene sequence: CDR1 GTSNPN, CDR2 SVGIG (reference sequence). The variable domain in full, completed from reference TRBV30 and TRBJ1-6, reads SQTIHQWPATLVQPVGSPLSLECTVEGTSNPNLYWYRQAAGRGLQLLFYSVGIGQISSEVPQNLSASRPQDRQFILSSKKLLLSDSGFYLCAWRGQPRDSPLHFGNGTRLTVT.

To note about this clonotype: A much larger clone is a single base away; this may be a read error. The chain recombines TRBV6-1 with TRBJ2-7; tentative D call: TRBD2 (5 bases). With 6 bases removed from V and 3 bases from J, the gap between germline ends came to 18 bases. There are 15 residues in the CDR3. Looked up from germline, CDR1 is MNHNS and CDR2 is SASEGT. The CDR3 DNA reads TGTGCCAGCAGCCAATTGGGGAGAGCCGTCTACGAGCAGTACTTC. Its protein product is CASSQLGRAVYEQYF.

This clonotype was counted only a few times. The chain combines TRBV5-1 with TRBJ2-6; TRBD1 or TRBD2 may be the D gene (5 bases each). Germline V CDR1 and CDR2: SGHRS, YFSETQ. CDR3 length: 16 amino acids. Between the trimmed V and J ends, which lost 4 bases and 0 bases, there was a span of 11 bases. CDR3: CASSPGTSSGANVLTF. CDR3 DNA: TGCGCCAGCAGCCCCGGGACCTCCTCTGGGGCCAACGTCCTGACTTTC. The variable domain in full, completed from reference TRBV5-1 and TRBJ2-6, reads KAGVTQTPRYLIKTRGQQVTLSCSPISGHRSVSWYQQTPGQGLQFLFEYFSETQRNKGNFPGRFSGRQFSNSRSEMNVSTLELGDSALYLCASSPGTSSGANVLTFGAGSRLTVL.